Sequencing of this T cell receptor (beta chain) was carried out in a study of blood T cells in healthy people across ages. Germline V gives CDR1 LNHDA, CDR2 SQIVND (reference sequence). Trimming removed 7 bases from V and 1 base from J, with 19 bases in between. CDR3 length equals 16 residues. Next came a second PCR, run for about 6 to 12 cycles, which used a sample-barcoded 5' primer along with a J-beta primer mix. A single record per CDR3 protein comes from TCRdb applying MiXCR to the 5' RACE reads. The sample holds more than 650,000 distinct CDR3 sequences, 22% seen once. This receptor was identified in a man in his 70s in good health. Material for sequencing was blood. V gene TRBV19 combines with J gene TRBJ2-5; tentative D call: TRBD1 (7 bases). The CDR3 is CASKLTGGQIQETQYF. The CDR3 DNA sequence: TGTGCCAGTAAACTTACCGGGGGACAGATCCAAGAGACCCAGTACTTC.